The 25 T cell receptor beta chains below come from one sample, sequenced in a study of shared clonotypes between healthy human individuals. Profiling relied on immunoSEQ multiplex PCR, and the TCRdb table lists in-frame clones only, not all of them. The data contain fewer than 600,000 clones, 79% of them seen just once; the ten biggest clones take up roughly 13%. Sequenced input: PBMCs. These receptors all stem from a woman aged 40 to 50 in good health. Some clones in this sample may be carry-over from other donors' samples.

The genes are TRBV7-2 and TRBJ2-3; 8 nucleotides agree with TRBD2. V lost 4 bases, J lost 6 bases, and 12 bases stayed unmatched. CDR1 and CDR2 (germline): SGHTA, FQGNSA. The CDR3 has 16 residues. CDR3 DNA sequence: TGTGCCAGCAGCTCCGGACTAGCAAGGGGCCGGGATACGCAGTATTTT. Translating gives CASSSGLARGRDTQYF.

The chain recombines TRBV15 with TRBJ2-5, with TRBD1 identical over 9 bases. CDR1 is LNHNV, CDR2 YYDKDF, per germline (reference sequence). The CDR3 is made up of 13 amino acids. With 7 bases clipped from V and 5 bases from J, the junction kept 5 bases outside the gene matches. Written as DNA, the CDR3 is TGTGCCACCAACTACAGGGGGCAGGAGACCCAGTACTTC. Protein: CATNYRGQETQYF.

This chain joins TRBV18 and TRBJ2-5, with a weak D call TRBD2 (5 bases). The CDR3 runs 13 residues. CDR1 KGHSH and CDR2 LQKENI come from the germline V gene. The V and J ends lost 3 bases and 5 bases respectively, with 10 bases between them. Here the CDR3 DNA reads TGTGCCAGCTCACCTCCACTAGGGGAGACCCAGTACTTC. It codes for CASSPPLGETQYF.

With regard to this clone: Other DNA sequences in the sample encode the same CDR3. The chain joins TRBV5-1 to TRBJ2-1; D is unresolved. CDR1 is SGHRS, CDR2 YFSETQ, per germline. The CDR3 loop spans 11 amino acids. The V gene lost 2 bases and the J gene lost 5 bases, with 2 bases spanning the gap. The CDR3 protein is CASSLDNEQFF. In DNA, the CDR3 is TGCGCCAGCAGCTTAGACAATGAGCAGTTCTTC.

J is TRBJ2-7 and V is TRBV10-1; D is unclear. The V end was cut by 1 base, the J end by 3 bases, with 13 bases between. Germline lookup yields CDR1 WNHNN and CDR2 SYGVQD (reference sequence). The CDR3 contains 15 residues. CDR3 loop: CASSEFVARGYEQYF. The CDR3 coding sequence is TGCGCCAGCAGTGAGTTCGTGGCTCGCGGCTACGAGCAGTACTTC.

The CDR3 DNA reads as TGTGCCAGCATCCCAGCCCCCCCGAACACCGGGGAGCTGTTTTTT. Protein sequence: CASIPAPPNTGELFF. The V call is TRBV7-9, the J call TRBJ2-2, with unresolved D. Per the germline V gene, CDR1 is SEHNR and CDR2 is FQNEAQ (reference sequence). The CDR3 consists of 15 residues. V gave up 7 bases and J gave up 0 bases, with 12 bases separating them.

J is TRBJ1-2 and V is TRBV30; D is uncertain. CDR3 length: 11 amino acids. Germline V gene sequence: CDR1 GTSNPN, CDR2 SVGIG (reference sequence). V was pared by 5 bases and J by 4 bases, with 8 bases between. The CDR3 DNA is TGTGCCTGGGGCGGGGTCTATGGCTACACCTTC. Its translation: CAWGGVYGYTF.

This clone has only a few counts. In DNA, the CDR3 is TGTGCCAGCAGCCCTATTGCCATTTTGGAGCAGTACTTC. Translation: CASSPIAILEQYF. The V gene is TRBV7-8, the J gene TRBJ2-7; D is unresolved. V lost 5 bases and J lost 7, with 15 bases in between. This CDR3 region has 13 residues. Germline V gene data show CDR1 as SGHVS and CDR2 as FQNEAQ.

The chain recombines TRBV27 with TRBJ2-7; D might be TRBD2 (5 bases). The CDR3 is 14 residues long. The V end lost 3 bases, the J end lost 1 base, and 10 bases lay between the germline ends. Germline loops: CDR1 MNHEY, CDR2 SMNVEV (reference sequence). The CDR3 region has the DNA TGTGCCAGCAGTTTGCAGGAGGCTTCCTACGAGCAGTACTTC. Its protein is CASSLQEASYEQYF.

This clone was observed a few times. V is TRBV11-2 and J is TRBJ2-1, with a possible D match to TRBD2 (5 bases). From germline, CDR1 is SGHAT and CDR2 FQNNGV. This CDR3 is built from 14 residues. V gave up 1 base and J gave up 6 bases, with 10 bases separating them. The CDR3 sequence: CASSLGTRSNEQFF. Written as DNA, the CDR3 is TGTGCCAGCAGCTTAGGTACTAGGTCCAATGAGCAGTTCTTC.

The chain links TRBV6-1 to TRBJ1-5; possibly TRBD1 for D (6 bases). Germline CDR1 MNHNS, CDR2 SASEGT. Trimming pared 8 bases from V and 1 base from J, leaving 15 bases between. This CDR3 is built from 15 residues. The DNA for the CDR3 is TGTGCCAGCTCAAGGGGGGGGGACAGCAATCAGCCCCAGCATTTT. As protein: CASSRGGDSNQPQHF.

The chain recombines TRBV6-9 with TRBJ2-7; tentatively, D is TRBD1 (6 bases). Trimming shortened V by 4 bases and J by 4 bases, and 14 bases separated the two germline ends. CDR1 MNHGY and CDR2 SVAAGI come from the germline V gene. There are 14 residues in the CDR3. CDR3 sequence reads: CASSWGTFLYEQYF. The CDR3 DNA follows: TGTGCCAGCAGTTGGGGGACATTTCTTTACGAGCAGTACTTC.

The chain couples TRBV7-2 to TRBJ2-5; 9 nucleotides line up with TRBD2. The V gene's germline CDR1 is SGHTA and CDR2 FQGNSA. This CDR3 has 15 residues. J was trimmed by 5 bases and V by 5 bases; bases with no gene match: 9. The DNA for the CDR3 is TGTGCCAGCAGCGCCGGAGCGGGAGGTTGGGAGACCCAGTACTTC. Its translation is CASSAGAGGWETQYF.

In DNA form, the CDR3 reads TGTGCCAGCAGAGTTGCCAAGACTAGCGGGATCAATGAGCAGTTCTTC. Protein sequence: CASRVAKTSGINEQFF. V gene TRBV4-2 combines with J gene TRBJ2-1; 11 bases map to TRBD2. The CDR3 loop spans 16 amino acids. V shed 6 bases and J 6 bases; nucleotides not matched to a gene: 10. Germline CDR1 and CDR2: LGHNA and YNFKEQ.

This chain connects TRBV7-2 to TRBJ2-5, with D possibly called TRBD1 or TRBD2 (6 bases each). V lost 6 bases to trimming and J lost 4 bases, with 15 bases between them. The CDR3 covers 14 residues. Looked up from germline, CDR1 is SGHTA and CDR2 is FQGNSA. Here the CDR3 reads CASSSDRGRETQYF. CDR3 DNA: TGTGCCAGCAGTTCGGACCGGGGGCGAGAGACCCAGTACTTC.

This clone was observed a few times. The chain carries TRBV28 and TRBJ2-1; TRBD2 matches 8 bases. The V and J ends lost 5 bases and 9 bases, in that order; junction bases with no gene match: 9. The CDR3 spans 14 residues. Germline loops: CDR1 MDHEN, CDR2 SYDVKM. The CDR3 sequence: CASSPPGGLGEQFF. The CDR3 nucleotides read TGTGCCAGCAGTCCCCCGGGAGGGTTAGGTGAGCAGTTCTTC.

The chain has TRBV28 and TRBJ2-1; 7 nucleotides align to TRBD1. In germline, CDR1 is MDHEN, CDR2 SYDVKM. The CDR3 consists of 14 residues. The V and J ends lost 4 bases and 7 bases, in that order; junction bases with no gene match: 7. The CDR3 DNA sequence: TGTGCCAGCAGTTCGACAGGGTCCCTGAATGAGCAGTTCTTC. This translates into CASSSTGSLNEQFF.

The rearrangement uses TRBV28 and TRBJ2-1; 11 bases match TRBD1. J gave up 6 bases and V 4 bases, and 11 bases lay outside the gene matches. CDR3 length: 17 amino acids. Germline assignment: CDR1 MDHEN and CDR2 SYDVKM. CDR3: CASSSDRGHLGANEQFF. The CDR3 bases are TGTGCCAGCAGTTCGGACAGGGGGCACCTGGGCGCCAATGAGCAGTTCTTC.

This clone occurred once. This chain uses TRBV30 with TRBJ1-1, with a tentative D call TRBD1 (6 bases). Germline CDR1 is GTSNPN and CDR2 is SVGIG (reference sequence). Trimming left V 4 bases short and J 10 bases short, with 13 bases between. This CDR3 is 11 amino acids long. CDR3 coding DNA: TGTGCCTGGAACCCGACAGGCCGAGCTTTCTTT. Its protein is CAWNPTGRAFF.

The chain uses TRBV18 and TRBJ2-7; D gene ambiguous. Germline V gene lookup returns CDR1 KGHSH and CDR2 LQKENI. Trimming pared 6 bases from V and 0 bases from J, leaving 18 bases between. The CDR3 spans 16 residues. In nucleotides, the CDR3 is TGTGCCAGCTCGCAGAGAATCGACGGGCTCTCCTACGAGCAGTACTTC. This encodes CASSQRIDGLSYEQYF. The whole variable domain, filled in from reference TRBV18 and TRBJ2-7, reads NAGVMQNPRHLVRRRGQEARLRCSPMKGHSHVYWYRQLPEEGLKFMVYLQKENIIDESGMPKERFSAEFPKEGPSILRIQQVVRGDSAAYFCASSQRIDGLSYEQYFGPGTRLTVT.

This clone turned up a few times. V is TRBV28 and J is TRBJ2-1; tentatively, D is TRBD2 (6 bases). Trimming took 7 bases from V and 9 from J, leaving 19 bases between them. CDR3 size: 14 residues. The V gene's germline CDR1 is MDHEN and CDR2 SYDVKM. The CDR3 loop is CASTLGEDIGEQFF. CDR3 coding DNA: TGTGCCAGCACCTTGGGGGAGGACATAGGTGAGCAGTTCTTC.

On this clone: At one end, the junction sequence differs from germline, possibly due to a read error. The CDR3: CASRGVRNAEAFF. CDR3 nucleotides: TGTGCCAGCAGGGGGGTGCGGAACGCTGAAGCTTTCTTT. The chain carries TRBV6-5 and TRBJ1-1, with a tentative D call TRBD1 (5 bases). The V gene's germline CDR1 is MNHEY and CDR2 SVGAGI. The CDR3 is 13 amino acids.

This clone is a singleton in its sample. CDR3 in amino acids: CASSPSGSGDTQYF. The CDR3 DNA sequence: TGTGCCAGCAGCCCTAGCGGGAGTGGGGATACGCAGTATTTT. The chain employs TRBV7-7 and TRBJ2-3; 10 bases map to TRBD2. Germline trimming cut 5 bases from V and 6 bases from J; bases unmatched to any gene: 5. Germline values: CDR1 SSHAT, CDR2 FNYEAQ (reference sequence). The CDR3 is made up of 14 amino acids.

The gene calls are TRBV5-1 and TRBJ1-4, with TRBD1 matching over 7 bases. The CDR3 sequence is 14 residues long. Looked up from germline, CDR1 is SGHRS and CDR2 is YFSETQ. V trimming: 0 bases; J trimming: 6 bases; junction bases outside the gene matches: 2. Here the CDR3 reads CASSLAGTDEKLFF. The CDR3 DNA sequence: TGCGCCAGCAGCTTGGCGGGGACAGATGAAAAACTGTTTTTT.

V gene TRBV7-9 combines with J gene TRBJ2-5, with 7 bases identical to TRBD1. V dropped 6 bases and J dropped 5; count of bases not matched to a gene: 6. Germline CDR1 is SEHNR and CDR2 is FQNEAQ (reference sequence). The CDR3 is 13 amino acids. CDR3 region: CASRATGTETQYF. CDR3 DNA sequence: TGTGCCAGCAGAGCGACAGGGACGGAGACCCAGTACTTC.